These T cell receptor beta chains were read from a single sample in a study of cytomegalovirus exposure and HLA in healthy donors. The assay was immunoSEQ multiplex PCR, and TCRdb's table has in-frame clones only and misses some. Here the sample spans 75,000 to 100,000 clones, 70% to 80% being singletons. Sequencing was performed on PBMCs. These receptors were obtained from a man between 60 and 70 years old in good health and CMV-seropositive. Each CDR3 is given with its conserved first and last residue. D genes are given only for firm matches. Clone sizes are given selectively: once, few, many, or a class where the clone is expanded.

j_gene,v_gene,abundance,d_gene,CDR3nt,CDR3aa
TRBJ2-7,TRBV28,-,-,TGTGCCAGCAGTTTAGAGACCTACGAGCAGTACTTC,CASSLETYEQYF
TRBJ1-2,TRBV6-5,-,TRBD1,TGTGCCAGCAGCGATGCCGGGACAGTCTATGGAGGCTACACCTTC,CASSDAGTVYGGYTF
TRBJ1-2,TRBV11-2,-,TRBD1,TGTGCCAGCAGCTTCGGACAGGGTGGGATTGGAGGCTACACCTTC,CASSFGQGGIGGYTF
TRBJ1-6,TRBV21-1,few,-,TGTGCCAGCAGCAAAGGGGACAGGGCTCGAAATTCACCCCTCCACTTT,CASSKGDRARNSPLHF
TRBJ2-3,TRBV9,-,-,TGTGCCAGCAGCGAAGGACAGACTAGCACAGATACGCAGTATTTT,CASSEGQTSTDTQYF
TRBJ2-5,TRBV5-6,-,-,TGTGCCAGCAGCGAACAGGGAAAGATGTTTGGGACCCAGTACTTC,CASSEQGKMFGTQYF
TRBJ2-4,TRBV6-1,-,-,TGTGCCAGCAGTGAAGTCCGGGACTGGGCCAAAAACATTCAGTACTTC,CASSEVRDWAKNIQYF
TRBJ1-3,TRBV5-1,-,-,TGCGCCAGCAGCTTGGGGAGCCCCTCTGGAAACACCATATATTTT,CASSLGSPSGNTIYF
TRBJ2-3,TRBV7-9,few,-,TGTGCCAGCAGCTTATTTCAGGGTGGCACAGATACGCAGTATTTT,CASSLFQGGTDTQYF
TRBJ2-3,TRBV14,-,-,TGTGCCAGCAGCCCTTTTGGGGGGTTTAGCACAGATACGCAGTATTTT,CASSPFGGFSTDTQYF
TRBJ2-3,TRBV5-1,-,-,TGCGCCAGCACGCCCAGTTTCCCAGATACGCAGTATTTT,CASTPSFPDTQYF
TRBJ2-2,TRBV7-6,-,-,TGTGCCAGCAGCGCTGACTACTACACCGGGGAGCTGTTTTTT,CASSADYYTGELFF
TRBJ2-2,TRBV5-1,-,-,TGCGCCAGCAGCTTGGTTACAATCGCGAACACCGGGGAGCTGTTTTTT,CASSLVTIANTGELFF
TRBJ2-1,TRBV6-1,-,TRBD2,TGTGCCATGGACCCTATCGGGGGGGCCGTTGATGAGCAGTTCTTC,CAMDPIGGAVDEQFF
TRBJ1-6,TRBV27,-,-,TGTGCCAGCAGTAGATACAGGGACTCACCCCTCCACTTT,CASSRYRDSPLHF
TRBJ2-3,TRBV7-2,-,TRBD2,TGTGCCAGCAGCTTAACCCTAGCGGGGGGCCTTAGCACAGATACGCAGTATTTT,CASSLTLAGGLSTDTQYF
TRBJ1-2,TRBV7-9,many,-,TGTGCCAGCAGCACTGACAGTCTCGACGGCTACACCTTC,CASSTDSLDGYTF
TRBJ2-1,TRBV2,-,-,TGTGCCAGCAGTGAAAGGAGGGGGGGACTCCTCTACAATGAGCAGTTCTTC,CASSERRGGLLYNEQFF
TRBJ2-7,TRBV9,-,TRBD1,TGTGCCAGCAGCGTAGGAGACAGGGCCGGATCCTACGAGCAGTACTTC,CASSVGDRAGSYEQYF
TRBJ2-7,TRBV7-9,-,TRBD2,TGTGCCAGCAGTATAGCGGGGGCTCACTACGAGCAGTACTTC,CASSIAGAHYEQYF
TRBJ1-5,TRBV19,-,TRBD1,TGTGCCATCTCGACAGGGGTGAATCAGCCCCAGCATTTT,CAISTGVNQPQHF
TRBJ1-5,TRBV6-5,-,TRBD1,TGTGCCAGCAGTTACTCGTCAGGGGGCGTTTTAGAGCCCCAGCATTTT,CASSYSSGGVLEPQHF
TRBJ2-3,TRBV5-6,-,TRBD2,TGTGCCAGCAGCGCCCGGGGGGTGGGCACAGATACGCAGTATTTT,CASSARGVGTDTQYF
TRBJ2-5,TRBV30,-,TRBD1,TGTGCCTGGGAACAGGGGGGGACCCAGTACTTC,CAWEQGGTQYF
TRBJ2-2,TRBV4-1,once,TRBD1,TGCGCCAGCAGCCAAGTGGCAGGGGGCAAGGACACCGGGGAGCTGTTTTTT,CASSQVAGGKDTGELFF
TRBJ2-7,TRBV27,few,TRBD2,TGTGCCAGCAGTGAGGGAGGGGACTTCTACGAGCAGTACTTC,CASSEGGDFYEQYF
TRBJ2-4,TRBV6-5,-,TRBD1,TGTGCCAGCAGTACCTCGGACAGGCCTGAAAACATTCAGTACTTC,CASSTSDRPENIQYF
TRBJ2-1,TRBV9,-,TRBD2,TGTGCCAGCAGTCGGGGACTAGCGGGGGCCGATGAGCAGTTCTTC,CASSRGLAGADEQFF
TRBJ2-3,TRBV5-1,-,TRBD2,TGCGCCAGCAGCCGAGCACGGGGGGTTACAGATACGCAGTATTTT,CASSRARGVTDTQYF
TRBJ2-6,TRBV9,-,-,TGTGCCAGCAGCCATAGGGGCTCTGGGGCCAACGTCCTGACTTTC,CASSHRGSGANVLTF
TRBJ2-7,TRBV4-3,-,-,TGCGCCAGCAGCCAAGATCTCCAGGCAGGGGACCTCTACGAGCAGTACTTC,CASSQDLQAGDLYEQYF
TRBJ1-1,TRBV6-5,few,-,TGTGCCAGCAGTCCACGCGAGATGAACACTGAAGCTTTCTTT,CASSPREMNTEAFF
TRBJ2-2,TRBV5-1,-,-,TGCGCCAGCAGCTCCATCTACCCCCCCGGGGAGCTGTTTTTT,CASSSIYPPGELFF
TRBJ1-5,TRBV28,-,-,TGTGCCAGCAGACGCTCCGGGATTAATCAGCCCCAGCATTTT,CASRRSGINQPQHF
TRBJ2-1,TRBV5-1,-,-,TGCGCCAGCAGCTTGGTGTCAACCTACAATGAGCAGTTCTTC,CASSLVSTYNEQFF
TRBJ1-3,TRBV28,-,-,TGTGCCAGCAGTTTAGAGCTAAACACCATATATTTT,CASSLELNTIYF
TRBJ2-1,TRBV11-2,-,-,TGTGCCAGCAGCTCTACACAGGACGCCTACAATGAGCAGTTCTTC,CASSSTQDAYNEQFF
TRBJ1-4,TRBV6-6,few,-,TGTGCCAGCAGTTACCCGGGGTCTGCAACTAATGAAAAACTGTTTTTT,CASSYPGSATNEKLFF
TRBJ1-5,TRBV5-3,once,TRBD1,TGTGCCAGAAGCCTGGGACAGGCGCCTCAGCCGGGCCAGCCCCAGCATTTT,CARSLGQAPQPGQPQHF